What follows describes a single T cell receptor (beta chain). Its specificity is unknown. This entry comes from a study of shared clonotypes between healthy human individuals. Study-level findings and limits: Shared clonotypes across all four donors exceeded non-shared ones in generation probability. Clonotype sharing among donors, it was expected, would be affected by sequencing depth.

This CDR3 comprises 15 residues. Germline-derived CDR1 and CDR2 are LNHDA and SQIVND (reference sequence). V was pared by 2 bases and J by 1 base, with 11 bases between. The repertoire was sequenced with immunoSEQ multiplex PCR; TCRdb's copy has only in-frame clones and lacks some. The sample lists about 1,500,000 clones; roughly 96% were seen once. The chain employs TRBV19 and TRBJ1-1; maybe TRBD1 (6 bases). Sequencing input: naive CD4+ T cells sorted from blood. Described subset: CD45RA+ positively selected. The source is a man aged 25 to 45 in good health. The CDR3 sequence is CASSIPRTANTEAFF. CDR3 coding DNA: TGTGCCAGTAGTATACCCCGGACAGCGAACACTGAAGCTTTCTTT.